This TCR beta chain emerged from a study of CD8 T cells in ankylosing spondylitis (dated 2017 in TCRdb). Describing the broader study: The study set out to find disease-linked TCR variants by profiling T cell receptor beta repertoires in ankylosing spondylitis patients and healthy donors. The full study cohort was made up of about 25 ankylosing spondylitis patients and 108 healthy donors. Samples of peripheral blood were taken, and for ankylosing spondylitis patients, synovial fluid was collected as well.

Note on this clonotype: The target of this receptor is not known. Base qualities are not provided; no much larger clone lies one nucleotide away.

V was cut back by 8 bases and J by 0 bases, leaving a gap of 4 bases between them. The CDR3 contains 11 residues, cysteine and phenylalanine counted. Of all the DNA, just the CDR3 is kept, 33 bases in frame from base 1. CDR1 and CDR2, looked up from the germline V gene (reference sequence), are SEHNR and FQNEAQ. Sequencing instrument: Illumina HiSeq 2500. Quantitative 5'-RACE with molecular barcodes was the method used to prepare the TCR beta libraries. The published analysis was carried out like this. A new computational method based on a probabilistic model of VDJ rearrangement was used to identify disease-linked TCR variants. Using fastp at Q25 and MiXCR, TCRdb reprocessed the public reads and kept productive beta chains. Records with the same CDR3 protein are collapsed into one entry carrying the most frequent genes and DNA. TCRdb, not the original authors, processed these V and J calls. This sample comprises roughly 180,000 distinct CDR3 sequences, roughly 13% of them detected only once. The top ten clonotypes cover 9.5% to 12% of the sample.

General conclusions and limits of the study: In peripheral blood, the disease-linked clones were found at relatively low frequencies and had a CD8+ phenotype. Some motif variants were previously reported in synovial fluid and blood of reactive arthritis patients, suggesting common disease-initiation mechanisms. Significant enrichment of the disease-linked clones was reported in matched synovial fluid samples from ankylosing spondylitis patients. Blood from ankylosing spondylitis patients appeared to be characterized by a TCR beta motif made up of several highly homologous amino acid variants.

This sequence was found in a female donor with ankylosing spondylitis or in good health (not recorded which). What was sequenced was blood, either unsorted or a sorted T cell fraction (not recorded which). The V and J segments used are TRBV7-9 and TRBJ1-1, with no confident D gene call. The nucleotides read TGTGCCAGCGGTATGAACACTGAAGCTTTCTTT. This sequence encodes CASGMNTEAFF.